This T cell receptor (beta chain) was identified during a study of T cells in Graves' hyperthyroidism and ophthalmopathy (dated by TCRdb to about 2019). Broadly, across the study: Peripheral blood was sampled at the time of initial diagnosis, prior to any treatment. To identify distinguishing TCR V-J signatures, a discovery cohort of about a hundred patients was used, comprising 43 with Graves' ophthalmopathy and some 57 with stable Graves' hyperthyroidism. Prospective prediction of ophthalmopathy was tested in an independent validation cohort of some 19 hyperthyroidism patients and around 16 patients who later progressed to ophthalmopathy. The 75 to 100 discovery patients were divided at random into training and test sets in a 7:3 ratio. Thyroid tissue and blood T-cell repertoires from roughly six Graves' hyperthyroidism patients were also compared in the study. After sampling, hyperthyroidism patients received methimazole starting at 30 mg daily, and ophthalmopathy patients received high-dose intravenous methylprednisolone. The paper reports TCR Vbeta CDR3 sequencing of 130 to 150 peripheral blood samples: some 41 ophthalmopathy, approximately 74 hyperthyroidism and roughly 17 progressor patients. Points the paper makes about the study in general: Most expanded thyroid clonotypes (frequency above 0.001) were also detected in blood, suggesting blood repertoires may reflect thyroid immune responses. In validation, progression to ophthalmopathy was predicted by the model with more than 65% sensitivity and 72.22% specificity, a median of about 6.8 months before onset. Sample size was not statistically predetermined, and blinding of investigators to group allocation was not performed. In cross-validation, a model built on a 13 V-J signature told ophthalmopathy apart from stable hyperthyroidism with just under 90% sensitivity and about 81% specificity, and in testing the same model reached 80%/75%.

The CDR3 runs 14 residues from the cysteine to the phenylalanine. The read is trimmed to its CDR3 DNA, 42 bases read in frame from base 1. Between the V and J ends, shortened by 1 base and 8 bases respectively, the junction contains 14 bases. In the ophthalmopathy patients, disease was moderately to severely active, with a Clinical Activity Score of 3 or more, a NOSPECS grade of 4 or more, and a duration of less than 3 months. Any patient with an uncontrolled infection, another autoimmune disease, pregnancy or lactation was excluded. Diagnoses were based on clinical symptoms, serum thyroxine and TRAb, thyroid ultrasound and orbital computed tomography. Ficoll-Paque density gradient centrifugation was used to isolate PBMCs from 8.5 to 10 ml of fresh peripheral blood. Total RNA was extracted with Trizol reagent, and quality was checked on an Agilent 2100 Bioanalyzer. The TCR beta CDR3 regions were amplified from the RNA transcripts. A first-round RT-PCR of the TCR CDR3 used the HTBI primer set with the Qiagen OneStep RT-PCR kit. A second multiplex PCR round built the libraries, followed by size selection and purification. Sequencing of the libraries was done on an Illumina HiSeq2000 using paired-end 100 bp reads. The original pipeline was this. SOAPnuke was used to process the raw data, with reads discarded if the reads contained adapters or uncalled bases, had a mean Phred below 15, or lacked an exact constant-primer or identifier match. High-quality paired reads were merged with COPE v1.2.5, and unique nucleotide sequences were defined as clonotypes. MiTCR v1.1 was used to align the clonotypes against IMGT TRBV, TRBD and TRBJ reference segments. Analysis was restricted to V-J combinations with a frequency above 0.0001, which covered roughly 99% of repertoires. A TCS score was defined as the ratio between F50 (clonal expansion) and ExV (chaos), using BLOSUM62-based TCRdist between CDR3 peptides within each V-J. Welch's t-statistics and random forest reduced 500 to 550 V-J features to 13, which were used in a naive Bayes classifier (R e1071). The public reads were reprocessed in TCRdb via fastp at Q25 and MiXCR, keeping in-frame beta chains. Every CDR3 protein is listed once, alongside the most common genes and DNA of its rows. The V and J calls come from TCRdb's annotation, not from the publication. The sample contains approximately 490,000 distinct CDR3 sequences, roughly 22% of them found a single time. Roughly 49% of the sample goes to the ten largest clones.

Of note for this clonotype: This receptor's antigen is unknown. The sample holds no much larger clone one base away, and base qualities are not on file.

The V and J segments used are TRBV12-3 or TRBV12-4 and TRBJ1-2, with a tentative D gene TRBD1 over 5 matching bases. The receptor was derived from a woman in her 70s with Graves' ophthalmopathy. The sample comprised blood. CDR3 loop: CASSLEGRAYGYTF. The DNA reads as follows: TGTGCCAGCAGTTTAGAGGGCAGGGCGTACGGCTACACCTTC.